The 21 T cell receptor beta chains reported below all come from one sample, sequenced in a study of glioma-infiltrating T cells after dendritic cell vaccination. Clones were read by immunoSEQ multiplex PCR, and TCRdb kept only the in-frame ones, dropping some. The table shows 75,000 to 95,000 clones, with 70% to 90% occurring only once. The time point here: after dendritic cell vaccination, including at tumor progression/relapse. The sample consisted of blood, taken after dendritic cell vaccination. The receptors shown here come from a human donor with glioblastoma.

This clone occurred once. The chain links TRBV5-1 to TRBJ2-5; D possibly corresponds to TRBD2 (5 bases). This CDR3 spans 15 amino acids. Germline V gene data show CDR1 as SGHRS and CDR2 as YFSETQ. V shed 0 bases and J shed 5 bases, with 14 bases lying between them. CDR3 nucleotide sequence: TGCGCCAGCAGCTTGGCTGCGGGTCTCCGTGAGACCCAGTACTTC. Protein sequence: CASSLAAGLRETQYF.

The chain has TRBV9 and TRBJ2-5, with 9 bases aligning to TRBD2. CDR3 length equals 13 residues. After removal of 0 bases from V and 11 bases from J, the junction contained 5 bases not matched to a gene. CDR1 SGDLS and CDR2 YYNGEE come from the germline V gene. CDR3 sequence reads: CASSVVPSGVQYF. In DNA, the CDR3 is TGTGCCAGCAGCGTAGTTCCTAGCGGGGTTCAGTACTTC.

DNA of the CDR3: TGTGCCAGCAGCTTGTCCCGGGACAGGGGATGGGGCAATCAGCCCCAGCATTTT. Translating gives CASSLSRDRGWGNQPQHF. The chain recombines TRBV2 with TRBJ1-5, with 10 positions matching TRBD1. V trimming: 6 bases; J trimming: 2 bases; junction bases outside the gene matches: 13. The germline V gene encodes CDR1 SNHLY and CDR2 FYNNEI. The length of the CDR3 is 18 residues.

This clone was seen more than once but under ten times. The chain employs TRBV6-5 and TRBJ1-4, with 9 bases that match TRBD1. J was trimmed by 6 bases and V by 6 bases; bases with no gene match: 5. CDR3 length: 14 residues. Germline-derived CDR1 and CDR2 are MNHEY and SVGAGI. CDR3 in DNA: TGTGCCAGCAGCCGTTGGACAGGGGATGAAAAACTGTTTTTT. Its translation is CASSRWTGDEKLFF.

This chain joins TRBV2 and TRBJ1-1, with TRBD1 matching over 7 bases. With V trimmed by 6 bases and J by 1 base, 5 bases remained unmatched. The length of the CDR3 is 14 residues. From germline, CDR1 is SNHLY and CDR2 FYNNEI. CDR3 amino acids: CASSPRTGNTEAFF. CDR3 in DNA: TGTGCCAGCAGCCCTCGGACAGGGAACACTGAAGCTTTCTTT.

The rearrangement joins TRBV19 to TRBJ2-1; tentatively, D is TRBD2 (6 bases). Germline values: CDR1 LNHDA, CDR2 SQIVND (reference sequence). This CDR3 region has 15 residues. The V end was cut by 3 bases, the J end by 6 bases, with 15 bases between. The CDR3 DNA sequence: TGTGCCAGTAGTATCCTAGGAGGGAGTATCAATGAGCAGTTCTTC. Translated, it gives CASSILGGSINEQFF.

This sequence joins TRBV6-5 and TRBJ2-5; 7 bases map to TRBD1. J lost 4 bases, V lost 0 bases, and 8 bases had no gene match. This CDR3 is 16 amino acids long. Per the germline V gene, CDR1 is MNHEY and CDR2 is SVGAGI. The CDR3 DNA sequence: TGTGCCAGCAGTTACTCGATGGCAGGGGGTACAGAGACCCAGTACTTC. Protein: CASSYSMAGGTETQYF.

The J gene is TRBJ2-2, the V gene TRBV28; TRBD2 matches at 8 bases. The CDR3 sequence is 15 residues long. Germline V gene sequence: CDR1 MDHEN, CDR2 SYDVKM. V lost 7 bases to trimming and J lost 4 bases; unmatched junction nucleotides: 8. In DNA, the CDR3 is TGTGCCAGCACCTCGGGGGGGGGTGGCACCGGGGAGCTGTTTTTT. The encoded protein is CASTSGGGGTGELFF.

The chain combines TRBV2 with TRBJ2-1; 9 nucleotides match TRBD2. CDR3 size: 13 residues. Germline V gene data show CDR1 as SNHLY and CDR2 as FYNNEI. Unmatched junction bases numbered 4, after V lost 6 bases and J lost 7 bases. The CDR3 protein is CASRVSGGNEQFF. Written as DNA, the CDR3 is TGTGCCAGCAGGGTTAGCGGGGGTAATGAGCAGTTCTTC.

V gene TRBV19 combines with J gene TRBJ2-3, with D unclear. The CDR3 runs 11 residues. From germline, CDR1 is LNHDA and CDR2 SQIVND (reference sequence). V gave up 9 bases and J gave up 6 bases, with 10 bases separating them. The DNA of the CDR3 is TGTGCCAGCCGGATCGGGGATACGCAGTATTTT. Protein product: CASRIGDTQYF.

As DNA, the CDR3 is TGTGCCATCAGTGAACCTAGACAGGGGTGGATCCATGGCTACACCTTC. This translates into CAISEPRQGWIHGYTF. The chain has TRBV10-3 and TRBJ1-2; 8 bases map to TRBD1. CDR1 and CDR2 from the germline V gene are ENHRY and SYGVKD. V shed 3 bases, J shed 6 bases, and the junction held 12 bases outside the gene matches. This CDR3 spans 16 amino acids.

This clone was counted only a few times. This sequence joins TRBV5-1 and TRBJ2-7, with 7 bases fitting TRBD1. This CDR3 contains 15 residues. Germline-derived CDR1 and CDR2 are SGHRS and YFSETQ. The V gene end was trimmed by 3 bases and the J gene end by 5 bases; junction bases not matched to a gene: 11. The CDR3 DNA reads TGCGCCAGCAGCTGGACTCGGGACAGATTGGACGAGCAGTACGTC. Residues: CASSWTRDRLDEQYV.

V usage is TRBV14 and J usage is TRBJ1-1; no firm D call. The CDR3 has 12 residues. CDR1 and CDR2 from the germline V gene are SGHDN and FVKESK. Between the trimmed V and J ends, which lost 3 bases and 5 bases, there was a span of 7 bases. CDR3 amino acids: CASSHGRTEAFF. CDR3 DNA sequence: TGTGCCAGCAGCCACGGCAGGACTGAAGCTTTCTTT.

This rearrangement joins TRBV6-5 to TRBJ2-2; a possible D gene is TRBD1 (6 bases). The CDR3 extends over 16 amino acids. Germline CDR1 and CDR2: MNHEY and SVGAGI. V gave up 3 bases and J gave up 5 bases, with 16 bases separating them. DNA of the CDR3: TGTGCCAGCAGTTATATGGGGGCGAGGTTAACCGGGGAGCTGTTTTTT. Residues: CASSYMGARLTGELFF.

This clone was seen just once. The CDR3 DNA reads TGTGCCAGCAGCGTAGCTGGGACAAACTACGAGCAGTACTTC. Translating gives CASSVAGTNYEQYF. The chain employs TRBV9 and TRBJ2-7, with a weak D call TRBD1 (6 bases). The CDR3 has 14 amino acids. The V gene lost 0 bases and the J gene lost 3 bases, with 10 bases spanning the gap. Germline CDR1 SGDLS, CDR2 YYNGEE.

This clone was seen only once. The genes are TRBV10-3 and TRBJ2-1; D perhaps matches TRBD2 (5 bases). Germline V gene data show CDR1 as ENHRY and CDR2 as SYGVKD. Trimming shortened V by 2 bases and J by 6 bases, and 11 bases separated the two germline ends. The CDR3 has 14 amino acids. CDR3 in amino acids: CAISERETSNEQFF. For the CDR3, the DNA is TGTGCCATCAGTGAGCGGGAAACGAGCAATGAGCAGTTCTTC.

The gene calls are TRBV7-2 and TRBJ2-4, with TRBD2 identical over 11 bases. Unmatched junction bases numbered 2, after V lost 1 base and J lost 0 bases. The germline CDR1 and CDR2 sequences are SGHTA and FQGNSA. This CDR3 has 17 residues. The CDR3 DNA reads as TGTGCCAGCAGCTTAGAACTAGCGGGGGCAGCCAAAAACATTCAGTACTTC. Amino acid sequence: CASSLELAGAAKNIQYF.

The rearrangement links TRBV19 to TRBJ1-3; no definite D call. Germline CDR1 LNHDA, CDR2 SQIVND (reference sequence). Trimming stripped 1 base from V and 0 bases from J, with 13 bases between. The CDR3 extends over 17 amino acids. CDR3 in amino acids: CASSIGTSPTSGNTIYF. The CDR3 DNA reads TGTGCCAGTAGTATAGGGACTTCACCAACCTCTGGAAACACCATATATTTT.

The chain has TRBV9 and TRBJ1-3, with TRBD1 as a possible D gene (5 bases). The CDR3 length is 15 residues. Germline-derived CDR1 and CDR2 are SGDLS and YYNGEE. V was trimmed by 3 bases and J by 2 bases, leaving 12 bases between them. This CDR3 is CASSADGAAGNTIYF. CDR3 nucleotide sequence: TGTGCCAGCAGCGCCGATGGGGCGGCTGGAAACACCATATATTTT.

J is TRBJ2-7 and V is TRBV6-5; 12 bases agree with TRBD2. Germline V CDR1 and CDR2: MNHEY, SVGAGI. Germline trimming cut 4 bases from V and 2 bases from J; bases unmatched to any gene: 3. This CDR3 comprises 15 residues. This chain's CDR3 is CASSSRLAGAYEQYF. Here the CDR3 DNA reads TGTGCCAGCAGTTCCCGACTAGCGGGGGCCTACGAGCAGTACTTC.

The genes are TRBV6-6 and TRBJ1-1; D is unclear. Germline CDR1 MNHNY, CDR2 SVGAGI (reference sequence). The length of the CDR3 is 14 residues. The V and J ends lost 2 bases and 4 bases respectively, with 11 bases between them. CDR3 nucleotide sequence: TGTGCCAGCAGTTACGATCTGGGCAGCACTGAAGCTTTCTTT. It yields the protein CASSYDLGSTEAFF.